The present T cell receptor beta chain was sequenced within a study of T cell responses to AZD1222 COVID-19 vaccine. Broader study findings: Only a handful of AZD1222 recipients, more than 5 in all, had baseline seropositivity. Breadth and depth of Spike-specific TCRs rose after two AZD1222 doses.

Analyses pooled second doses at about 4 or about 12 weeks. Trimming cost V 2 bases and J 12 bases, with 16 bases left between them. This CDR3 has 13 amino acids. The germline CDR1 and CDR2 sequences are MNHNS and SASEGT. The data were produced by immunoSEQ multiplex PCR, yet TCRdb's version contains in-frame clones alone and is incomplete. The table records fewer than 180,000 clones, roughly 90% of them present only once. Points on this clone: What it recognizes is unknown.

This rearrangement joins TRBV6-1 to TRBJ1-2; D call uncertain. This clonotype originated in an adult who received the AZD1222 COVID-19 vaccine. The material was peripheral blood, obtained 28 days after the second AZD1222 dose. CDR3 residues: CASSETLIVRNTF. CDR3 in DNA: TGTGCCAGCAGTGAAACACTGATAGTTCGGAACACCTTC.